Each of the 9 T cell receptor beta chains below was sequenced from the same sample in a study of cytotoxic CD8 clonotypes in ibrutinib-treated CLL (dated by TCRdb to the early 2020s). The meaning of the sample's time point label: eleven to twelve months on ibrutinib. The library was generated by the immunoSEQ multiplex PCR assay. TCRdb obtained this table from immuneACCESS and retained in-frame rearrangements with V and J assigned. These tables miss some clones; where compared with another copy, unresolved V genes account for less than half of the shortfall, and the remainder is unexplained. The sample data list tens of thousands of clones, and about two thirds of these were observed just once. In total, the top ten clones hold roughly 5.9% of the sample. This material consisted of PBMCs, taken after 12 months of ibrutinib treatment. The receptors were gathered from a human donor with chronic lymphocytic leukemia.

The chain recombines TRBV5-1 with TRBJ2-7, with D hard to call. The CDR3 sequence is 15 residues long. The V gene lost 4 bases and the J gene lost 2 bases, with 16 bases spanning the gap. Germline-derived CDR1 and CDR2 are SGHRS and YFSETQ. This chain's CDR3 is CASSNGAAGTYEQYF. The CDR3 region has the DNA TGCGCCAGCAGCAATGGCGCGGCCGGAACCTACGAGCAGTACTTC.

In regard to this clone: Because it lacks the conserved phenylalanine or tryptophan at the end, this CDR3 is likely a read error. The DNA is omitted, as the CDR3 cannot be located on it reliably, and the CDR3 follows TCRdb's listing. The chain uses TRBV6-1 and TRBJ1-1. The CDR3 spans 16 residues, counting both ends. Germline loops: CDR1 MNHNS, CDR2 SASEGT. CDR3 residues: CASSEALFGQGVQFSE.

The gene calls are TRBV5-4 and TRBJ1-1; 10 positions agree with TRBD1. V shed 5 bases, J shed 11 bases, and the junction held 9 bases outside the gene matches. This CDR3 contains 13 residues. Germline values: CDR1 SGHNT, CDR2 YYREEE (reference sequence). CDR3 region: CASSTGQGGSAFF. The CDR3 DNA reads TGTGCCAGCAGTACCGGACAGGGGGGCTCGGCTTTCTTT.

This rearrangement joins TRBV9 to TRBJ2-7; D tentatively fits TRBD1 or TRBD2 (5 bases each). V was pared by 0 bases and J by 2 bases, with 12 bases between. There are 15 residues in the CDR3. CDR1 and CDR2 (germline): SGDLS, YYNGEE. CDR3 residues: CASSVAGDGTYEQYF. DNA of the CDR3: TGTGCCAGCAGCGTAGCCGGGGACGGAACCTACGAGCAGTACTTC.

The J gene is TRBJ1-1, the V gene TRBV7-2; no clear D. Trimming removed 1 base from V and 4 bases from J, with 19 bases in between. CDR3 length: 17 amino acids. The V gene's germline CDR1 is SGHTA and CDR2 FQGNSA. This CDR3 is CASSLVAAGHSSTEAFF. The CDR3 DNA is TGTGCCAGCAGCTTAGTCGCAGCAGGTCACTCCTCCACTGAAGCTTTCTTT.

V gene TRBV11-2 combines with J gene TRBJ2-3; D is uncertain. CDR1 is SGHAT and CDR2 is FQNNGV in the germline V gene. Trimming cost V 2 bases and J 2 bases, with 11 bases left between them. This CDR3 has 15 amino acids. CDR3 protein: CASSLNIGYTDTQYF. The CDR3 DNA reads as TGTGCCAGCAGCTTAAACATCGGCTACACAGATACGCAGTATTTT.

The table lists this clone with a few counts. The chain carries TRBV5-4 and TRBJ2-3; D is perhaps TRBD1 or TRBD2 (6 bases each). The germline V gene has CDR1 SGHNT and CDR2 YYREEE (reference sequence). Trimming pared 7 bases from V and 3 bases from J, leaving 18 bases between. The length of the CDR3 is 15 residues. CDR3: CASRQLRGVTDTQYF. CDR3 nucleotide sequence: TGTGCCAGCCGCCAGCTAAGGGGGGTAACAGATACGCAGTATTTT.

The chain combines TRBV5-4 with TRBJ2-1; 12 bases are shared with TRBD2. Per germline, CDR1 SGHNT and CDR2 YYREEE (reference sequence). The junction had 3 bases not matched to a gene; V was cut back by 4 bases and J by 4 bases. This CDR3 contains 15 residues. DNA of the CDR3: TGTGCCAGCAGCCTTCTAGCGGGGGGGTACAATGAGCAGTTCTTC. It is translated as CASSLLAGGYNEQFF.

The V gene is TRBV6-4, the J gene TRBJ2-3, with D uncertain. Germline V lookup: CDR1 MRHNA, CDR2 SNTAGT. Trimming took 0 bases from V and 6 from J, leaving 10 bases between them. The CDR3 spans 14 residues. CDR3 sequence: CASSDSVGSDTQYF. For the CDR3, the DNA is TGTGCCAGCAGTGACTCGGTAGGATCGGATACGCAGTATTTT.